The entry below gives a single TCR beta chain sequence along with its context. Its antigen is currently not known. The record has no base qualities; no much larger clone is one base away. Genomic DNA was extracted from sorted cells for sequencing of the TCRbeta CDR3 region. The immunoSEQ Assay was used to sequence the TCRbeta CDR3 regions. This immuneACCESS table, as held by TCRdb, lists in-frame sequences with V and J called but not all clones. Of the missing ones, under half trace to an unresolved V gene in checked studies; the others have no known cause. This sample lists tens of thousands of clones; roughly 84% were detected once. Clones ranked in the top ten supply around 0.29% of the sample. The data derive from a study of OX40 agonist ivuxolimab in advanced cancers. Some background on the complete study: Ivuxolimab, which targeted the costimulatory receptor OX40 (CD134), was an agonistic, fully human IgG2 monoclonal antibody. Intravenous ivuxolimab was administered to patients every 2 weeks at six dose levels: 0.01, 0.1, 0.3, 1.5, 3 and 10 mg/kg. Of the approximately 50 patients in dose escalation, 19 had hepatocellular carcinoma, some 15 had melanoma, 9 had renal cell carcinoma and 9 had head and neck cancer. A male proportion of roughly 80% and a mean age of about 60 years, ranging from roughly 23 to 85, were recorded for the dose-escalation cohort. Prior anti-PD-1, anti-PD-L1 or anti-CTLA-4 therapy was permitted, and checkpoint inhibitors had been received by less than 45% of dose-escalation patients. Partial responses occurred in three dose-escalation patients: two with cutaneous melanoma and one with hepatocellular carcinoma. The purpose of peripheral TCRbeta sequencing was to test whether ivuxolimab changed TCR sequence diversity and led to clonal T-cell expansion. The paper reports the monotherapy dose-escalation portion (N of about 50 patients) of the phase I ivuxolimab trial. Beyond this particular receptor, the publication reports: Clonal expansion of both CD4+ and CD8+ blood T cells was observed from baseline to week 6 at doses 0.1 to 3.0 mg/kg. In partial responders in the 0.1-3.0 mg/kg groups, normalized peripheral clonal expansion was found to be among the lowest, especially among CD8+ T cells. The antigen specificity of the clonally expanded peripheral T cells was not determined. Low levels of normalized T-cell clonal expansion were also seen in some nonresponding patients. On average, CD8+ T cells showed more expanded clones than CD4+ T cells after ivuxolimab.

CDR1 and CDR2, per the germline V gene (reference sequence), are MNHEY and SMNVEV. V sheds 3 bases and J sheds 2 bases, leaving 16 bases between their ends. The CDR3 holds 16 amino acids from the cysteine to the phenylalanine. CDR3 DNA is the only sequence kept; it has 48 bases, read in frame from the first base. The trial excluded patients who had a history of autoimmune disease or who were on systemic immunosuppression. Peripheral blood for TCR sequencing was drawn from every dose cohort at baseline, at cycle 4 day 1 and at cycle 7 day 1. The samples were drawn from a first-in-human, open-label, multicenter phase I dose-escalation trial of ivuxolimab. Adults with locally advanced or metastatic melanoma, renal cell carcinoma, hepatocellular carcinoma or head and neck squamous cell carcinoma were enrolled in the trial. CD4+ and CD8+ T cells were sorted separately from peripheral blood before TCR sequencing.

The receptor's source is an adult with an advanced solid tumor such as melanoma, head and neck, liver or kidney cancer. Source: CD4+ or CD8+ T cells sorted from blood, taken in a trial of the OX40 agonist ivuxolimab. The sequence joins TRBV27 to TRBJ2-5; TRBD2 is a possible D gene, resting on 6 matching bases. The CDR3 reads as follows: CASSFQAGGMQETQYF. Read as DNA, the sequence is TGTGCCAGCAGTTTTCAAGCGGGCGGGATGCAAGAGACCCAGTACTTC.